This T cell receptor beta chain was documented in a study of shared clonotypes between healthy human individuals. The germline V gene encodes CDR1 SNHLY and CDR2 FYNNEI. The germline V and J ends were trimmed by 3 bases and 4 bases, with 7 bases remaining between them. CDR3 length: 13 amino acids. Unsorted PBMC contributed approximately 0.3 ug DNA, about 30,000 T cell genomes, to each replicate PCR. Method: immunoSEQ multiplex PCR; TCRdb's copy keeps in-frame clones and lacks some. The sample comprises 400,000 to 550,000 clones, around 79% of which are singletons, and approximately 12% rests with the top ten.

Material for sequencing was PBMCs. The rearrangement links TRBV2 to TRBJ1-5, with D unresolved. The TCR comes from a woman in her 40s in good health. Some clones in this sample may be carry-over from other donors' samples. The CDR3: CASSDSGNQPQHF. CDR3 sequence (DNA): TGTGCCAGCAGTGATTCGGGGAATCAGCCCCAGCATTTT.